One and the same sample provided the 28 T cell receptor beta chains below, sequenced in a study of T cells in Graves' hyperthyroidism and ophthalmopathy. RNA transcripts served as the template for amplifying TCR beta CDR3 regions. A set of HTBI primers served as the primers for a first-round RT-PCR of the TCR CDR3. From the multiplex PCR reads, TCRdb called clonotypes with MiXCR, one entry per CDR3 protein. Among approximately 600,000 distinct CDR3 sequences listed, 13% to 15% were seen once. The sample taken for sequencing was blood. Receptors were obtained from a woman in her late teens or twenties with Graves' ophthalmopathy.

The sample holds many counts of this clonotype. The J gene is TRBJ2-7, the V gene TRBV27; TRBD1 agrees at 8 bases. The ends lost 1 base at V and 5 bases at J; junction bases unmatched: 7. This CDR3 region has 15 residues. CDR1 and CDR2 (germline): MNHEY, SMNVEV (reference sequence). The CDR3 protein is CASSLYPAGGNEQYF. CDR3 DNA: TGTGCCAGCAGTTTATACCCGGCAGGGGGCAACGAGCAGTACTTC.

This clonotype was seen repeatedly, ten times or more. V is TRBV2 and J is TRBJ2-1, with 9 bases that match TRBD1. CDR1 is SNHLY, CDR2 FYNNEI, per germline. The CDR3 has 13 amino acids. The V and J ends lost 6 bases and 9 bases, in that order; junction bases with no gene match: 6. CDR3 amino acids: CASRYRGRGEQFF. The DNA for the CDR3 is TGTGCCAGCAGGTACAGGGGGCGAGGTGAGCAGTTCTTC.

This clonotype was seen repeatedly, ten times or more. The chain recombines TRBV7-9 with TRBJ2-7; TRBD1 matches at 9 bases. The germline V gene encodes CDR1 SEHNR and CDR2 FQNEAQ (reference sequence). CDR3 length equals 16 residues. Germline trimming cut 2 bases from V and 3 bases from J; bases unmatched to any gene: 8. CDR3 in DNA: TGTGCCAGCAGCTTAAAAGGAGGACAGGGGATCTACGAGCAGTACTTC. It translates to CASSLKGGQGIYEQYF.

This clonotype was detected many times. The V gene is TRBV20-1, the J gene TRBJ2-3; the D call may be TRBD1 or TRBD2 (5 bases each). Germline assignment: CDR1 DFQATT and CDR2 SNEGSKA (reference sequence). This CDR3 has 12 amino acids. With 4 bases removed from V and 12 bases from J, the gap between germline ends came to 17 bases. The CDR3 DNA reads TGCAGTGCTACCCGGGGCGAGGGATCACAGTATTTT. Translated: CSATRGEGSQYF.

The chain joins TRBV19 to TRBJ2-7; 9 nucleotides align to TRBD1. The CDR3 is made up of 15 amino acids. The germline V gene has CDR1 LNHDA and CDR2 SQIVND (reference sequence). J was trimmed by 5 bases and V by 5 bases; bases with no gene match: 10. The CDR3: CASSGSGTGSNEQYF. The CDR3 DNA is TGTGCCAGTAGTGGCTCCGGGACAGGGTCAAACGAGCAGTACTTC.

This clonotype was detected ten times or more. The rearrangement links TRBV28 to TRBJ1-5; 9 nucleotides align to TRBD1. V dropped 6 bases and J dropped 6; count of bases not matched to a gene: 6. Per germline, CDR1 MDHEN and CDR2 SYDVKM. There are 14 residues in the CDR3. For the CDR3, the DNA is TGTGCCAGCAGCTCTGGACAGGGGACTCAGCCCCAGCATTTT. This encodes CASSSGQGTQPQHF.

Note on this clonotype: The junction does not match germline at one end; this may be a read error. The chain joins TRBV7-7 to TRBJ2-2; 10 positions match TRBD1. This CDR3 region has 16 residues. Germline-derived CDR1 and CDR2 are SSHAT and FNYEAQ (reference sequence). The CDR3 DNA is TGTGCTAGCAGCCCCGCCGGGACAGGGGACACCGGGGAGCTGTTTTTT. Translation gives CASSPAGTGDTGELFF. The entire variable domain, with the rest obtained from reference TRBV7-7 and TRBJ2-2, is as follows: GAGVSQSPRYKVTKRGQDVTLRCDPISSHATLYWYQQALGQGPEFLTYFNYEAQPDKSGLPSDRFSAERPEGSISTLTIQRTEQRDSAMYRCASSPAGTGDTGELFFGEGSRLTVL.

This clonotype was detected ten times or more. V usage is TRBV2 and J usage is TRBJ2-1; 14 bases are a match to TRBD2. Germline CDR1 reads SNHLY; CDR2 reads FYNNEI. The CDR3 length is 17 residues. The trim removed 1 base at V and 10 bases at J, leaving 9 bases unmatched. The CDR3 bases are TGTGCCAGCAGTGAAGACCCGACTAGCGGGAGGGCCTGGGAGCAGTTCTTC. This codes for CASSEDPTSGRAWEQFF.

This clonotype came up many times. V and J are TRBV7-2 and TRBJ2-3, with D perhaps TRBD1 or TRBD2 (6 bases each). Germline CDR1 is SGHTA and CDR2 is FQGNSA. This CDR3 has 14 residues. Trimming left V 1 base short and J 3 bases short, with 8 bases between. In DNA, the CDR3 is TGTGCCAGCAGCTTAGGGGGGGCTACAGATACGCAGTATTTT. Translated, it gives CASSLGGATDTQYF.

There are many counts of this clonotype. The rearrangement uses TRBV12-5 and TRBJ2-7; D possibly corresponds to TRBD1 (5 bases). Germline CDR1 reads LGHNT; CDR2 reads FRNRAP. The CDR3 consists of 15 residues. Trimming took off 6 bases at V and 0 bases at J, with 15 bases between the two ends. CDR3 sequence reads: CASGGPYSGSYEQYF. Written as DNA, the CDR3 is TGTGCTAGTGGGGGGCCTTACTCGGGCTCCTACGAGCAGTACTTC.

V and J are TRBV9 and TRBJ2-3; D gene uncertain. Germline lookup yields CDR1 SGDLS and CDR2 YYNGEE. This CDR3 is 17 amino acids long. V lost 0 bases, J lost 0 bases, and 14 bases lay in between. DNA of the CDR3: TGTGCCAGCAGCGTAGATGGCGGCCTGCCTAGCACAGATACGCAGTATTTT. It specifies CASSVDGGLPSTDTQYF. Supplemented by reference TRBV9 and TRBJ2-3, the full variable domain reads DSGVTQTPKHLITATGQRVTLRCSPRSGDLSVYWYQQSLDQGLQFLIQYYNGEERAKGNILERFSAQQFPDLHSELNLSSLELGDSALYFCASSVDGGLPSTDTQYFGPGTRLTVL.

This clonotype was seen at least ten times. The V gene is TRBV24-1, the J gene TRBJ2-4; the D gene is possibly TRBD1 (5 bases). The CDR3 runs to 14 residues. Trimming removed 5 bases at V and 4 bases at J, with 11 bases between. In germline, CDR1 is KGHDR, CDR2 SFDVKD. DNA for the CDR3: TGTGCCACCAGTGTCGCAGGGCCGAAAAACATTCAGTACTTC. Amino acid sequence: CATSVAGPKNIQYF.

The chain recombines TRBV28 with TRBJ2-7; 11 bases map to TRBD1. This CDR3 is built from 15 residues. The germline CDR1 and CDR2 sequences are MDHEN and SYDVKM. V lost 7 bases and J lost 1; bases outside the gene matches: 6. CDR3 amino acids: CASTPGTGGSYEQYF. The CDR3 region has the DNA TGTGCCAGCACCCCCGGGACAGGGGGGTCCTACGAGCAGTACTTC.

There are many counts of this clonotype. This sequence joins TRBV9 and TRBJ2-5; 7 nucleotides agree with TRBD2. CDR1 and CDR2 (germline): SGDLS, YYNGEE. V shed 3 bases, J shed 4 bases, and the junction held 9 bases outside the gene matches. The CDR3 consists of 15 residues. CDR3 amino acids: CASSATGGGGETQYF. CDR3 DNA: TGTGCCAGCAGCGCGACTGGGGGGGGAGGAGAGACCCAGTACTTC.

This clonotype was observed at least ten times. J is TRBJ2-1 and V is TRBV11-2; the match to TRBD2 covers 11 bases. J lost 6 bases, V lost 4 bases, and 5 bases had no gene match. The CDR3 runs 15 residues. Germline values: CDR1 SGHAT, CDR2 FQNNGV. The CDR3 region is CASSSLAGGGNEQFF. The CDR3 DNA sequence: TGTGCCAGCAGCTCCCTAGCGGGAGGCGGCAATGAGCAGTTCTTC.

This clonotype was detected many times. This chain links TRBV18 with TRBJ1-5, with D possibly matching TRBD1 (6 bases). The CDR3 extends over 14 amino acids. In germline, CDR1 is KGHSH, CDR2 LQKENI. V was pared by 8 bases and J by 5 bases, with 16 bases between. The CDR3 DNA reads as TGTGCCAGCCAGCCGTCTGGGGGGCATCAGCCCCAGCATTTT. Residues: CASQPSGGHQPQHF.

The chain combines TRBV7-8 with TRBJ1-1; D is unresolved. Germline values: CDR1 SGHVS, CDR2 FQNEAQ. The CDR3 contains 13 residues. V dropped 5 bases and J dropped 6 bases, with 13 bases sitting between them. The chain's CDR3 is CASSPGGWAEAFF. CDR3 DNA sequence: TGTGCCAGCAGCCCTGGCGGGTGGGCTGAAGCTTTCTTT.

This chain joins TRBV19 and TRBJ2-7; 7 bases line up with TRBD2. This CDR3 spans 14 amino acids. Per the germline V gene, CDR1 is LNHDA and CDR2 is SQIVND (reference sequence). Trimming cost V 10 bases and J 0 bases; bases outside gene matches: 9. In DNA form, the CDR3 reads TGTGCCACCTCCGGGAGCGGGATCTCCTACGAGCAGTACTTC. Translation gives CATSGSGISYEQYF.

This clonotype was observed a few times. CDR3 residues: CASRKTTGTNSPLHF. The CDR3 DNA reads TGTGCCAGCAGGAAGACGACAGGGACAAATTCACCCCTCCACTTT. The chain combines TRBV6-1 with TRBJ1-6, with 7 bases aligning to TRBD1. Trimming cost V 6 bases and J 7 bases; bases outside gene matches: 9. Germline CDR1 and CDR2: MNHNS and SASEGT. The CDR3 runs 15 residues.

This clonotype appeared a few times. The rearrangement links TRBV6-4 to TRBJ2-7, with D perhaps TRBD1 (6 bases). The CDR3 runs to 17 residues. Germline CDR1 MRHNA, CDR2 SNTAGT. V dropped 4 bases and J dropped 3 bases, with 22 bases sitting between them. The chain's CDR3 is CASSAPHWTELDYEQYF. CDR3 nucleotides: TGTGCCAGCAGTGCCCCACATTGGACAGAGCTCGACTACGAGCAGTACTTC.

This clonotype was detected only a few times. The V and J genes are TRBV20-1 and TRBJ2-7, with D possibly TRBD2 on 5 matching bases. Trimming removed 4 bases from V and 3 bases from J, with 10 bases in between. The length of the CDR3 is 12 residues. CDR1 is DFQATT and CDR2 is SNEGSKA in the germline V gene (reference sequence). The CDR3 loop is CSATESGYEQYF. CDR3 in DNA: TGCAGTGCTACGGAGAGCGGCTACGAGCAGTACTTC.

This clonotype was counted ten times or more. V usage is TRBV20-1 and J usage is TRBJ2-3, with D possibly called TRBD1 or TRBD2 (5 bases each). V lost 3 bases, J lost 2 bases, and 24 bases lay in between. Germline assignment: CDR1 DFQATT and CDR2 SNEGSKA (reference sequence). CDR3 length: 18 residues. The CDR3 sequence is CSASGYGTDGQDTDTQYF. CDR3 coding DNA: TGCAGTGCTAGCGGGTATGGGACCGACGGTCAGGACACAGATACGCAGTATTTT.

The J gene is TRBJ2-3, the V gene TRBV11-3; 8 positions agree with TRBD2. J gave up 0 bases and V 5 bases, and 10 bases lay outside the gene matches. Germline-derived CDR1 and CDR2 are SGHNT and YENEEA. The CDR3 runs 17 residues. The CDR3 loop is CASSRGASGQSTDTQYF. The CDR3, as DNA: TGTGCCAGCAGCCGTGGGGCTAGCGGGCAAAGCACAGATACGCAGTATTTT. Looking up the rest from reference TRBV11-3 and TRBJ2-3 gives the full variable domain: EAGVVQSPRYKIIEKKQPVAFWCNPISGHNTLYWYLQNLGQGPELLIRYENEEAVDDSQLPKDRFSAERLKGVDSTLKIQPAELGDSAVYLCASSRGASGQSTDTQYFGPGTRLTVL.

Many counts were recorded for this clonotype. V and J are TRBV20-1 and TRBJ2-7; 14 bases are a match to TRBD2. The CDR3 has 17 amino acids. V shed 7 bases and J 0 bases; nucleotides not matched to a gene: 11. Germline-derived CDR1 and CDR2 are DFQATT and SNEGSKA (reference sequence). CDR3 DNA sequence: TGCAGTGTCCCTACGACTAGCGGGAGGGTGGTCTCCTACGAGCAGTACTTC. This gives the protein CSVPTTSGRVVSYEQYF.

This clonotype was seen ten or more times. In DNA form, the CDR3 reads TGTGCCAGCAGGAAGGAGCGGGTGGGTTACGAGCAGTACTTC. It codes for CASRKERVGYEQYF. The rearrangement joins TRBV7-8 to TRBJ2-7; maybe TRBD2 (6 bases). Germline V CDR1 and CDR2: SGHVS, FQNEAQ. The CDR3 sequence is 14 residues long. The V and J ends lost 6 bases and 4 bases respectively, with 16 bases between them.

This clonotype was detected a few times. This chain's CDR3 is CASSLISVGGGNTGELFF. The DNA of the CDR3 is TGTGCCAGCAGTTTAATTTCCGTGGGGGGAGGGAACACCGGGGAGCTGTTTTTT. This chain connects TRBV27 to TRBJ2-2; perhaps TRBD2 as D (6 bases). Deletions cut 2 bases from V and 1 base from J, with 17 bases between. The CDR3 extends over 18 amino acids. Germline CDR1 and CDR2: MNHEY and SMNVEV (reference sequence).

At least ten counts were recorded for this clonotype. The chain employs TRBV20-1 and TRBJ2-1, with D perhaps TRBD1 or TRBD2 (5 bases each). The CDR3 contains 18 residues. Trimming removed 3 bases at V and 0 bases at J, with 21 bases between. Germline V gene sequence: CDR1 DFQATT, CDR2 SNEGSKA (reference sequence). In DNA, the CDR3 is TGCAGTGCTAGGGATGGGACCTTTACTATTAGCTCCTACAATGAGCAGTTCTTC. The encoded protein is CSARDGTFTISSYNEQFF.

This clonotype was seen just once. The chain combines TRBV11-2 with TRBJ1-1, with 7 nucleotides matching TRBD1. With V trimmed by 9 bases and J by 7 bases, 11 bases remained unmatched. Germline CDR1 reads SGHAT; CDR2 reads FQNNGV. This CDR3 is 13 amino acids long. The CDR3 DNA sequence: TGTGCCAGTAGTATCCGACAGGGAAATGAAGCTTTCTTT. Translating it yields CASSIRQGNEAFF.